The 29 T cell receptor beta chains below all came from one sample that was sequenced in a study of siplizumab effects on memory and regulatory T cells. Sequencing was performed with immunoSEQ multiplex PCR; in TCRdb, only in-frame clones are kept and a portion is missing. The repertoire consists of around 100,000 clones, with approximately 92% occurring once and the leading ten covering 0.14% to 0.15%. The specimen sequenced was CD4+ T cells sorted from blood. The receptors were gathered from a human donor in good health.

This chain links TRBV4-1 with TRBJ2-7; 11 nucleotides agree with TRBD1. The CDR3 spans 20 residues. Trimming cost V 2 bases and J 6 bases; bases outside gene matches: 21. CDR1 and CDR2 from the germline V gene are MGHRA and YSYEKL. Here the CDR3 reads CASSQKLPLGTGGRTGEQYF. The CDR3 nucleotides read TGCGCCAGCAGCCAAAAACTACCCCTCGGGACAGGGGGTCGGACAGGCGAGCAGTACTTC.

This chain joins TRBV18 and TRBJ1-1, with a possible D match to TRBD1 (6 bases). Trimming shortened V by 6 bases and J by 5 bases, and 22 bases separated the two germline ends. Germline V lookup: CDR1 KGHSH, CDR2 LQKENI. This CDR3 comprises 16 residues. CDR3 nucleotide sequence: TGTGCCAGCTCTCCCGGTGGGGGCGTAAGTCGGACTGAAGCTTTCTTT. Translated, it gives CASSPGGGVSRTEAFF.

The chain recombines TRBV10-3 with TRBJ1-6; D unresolved. CDR1 ENHRY and CDR2 SYGVKD come from the germline V gene. Trimming removed 5 bases at V and 9 bases at J, with 17 bases between. This CDR3 region has 15 residues. CDR3 amino acids: CAISLDQPIISPLHF. CDR3 sequence (DNA): TGTGCCATCAGTTTGGACCAACCGATAATTTCACCCCTCCACTTT.

The chain is built from TRBV21-1 and TRBJ2-7; whether TRBD2, the table's D call, matches the DNA was not checked. TRBV21-1 is noted as a pseudogene. This CDR3 has 15 residues. The chain's CDR3 is CASSNHSSCSDEQYF. The DNA of the CDR3 is TGTGCCAGCAGCAACCACTCCTCATGCAGCGACGAGCAGTACTTC.

The chain recombines TRBV2 with TRBJ2-3; D uncertain. Germline CDR1 and CDR2: SNHLY and FYNNEI. This CDR3 spans 16 amino acids. Trimming took 0 bases from V and 6 from J, leaving 16 bases between them. CDR3 coding DNA: TGTGCCAGCAGTGAAGCGCGGAGCCCACGACGCGATACGCAGTATTTT. This codes for CASSEARSPRRDTQYF.

The chain recombines TRBV5-5 with TRBJ2-7; D may be TRBD1 (6 bases). Germline CDR1 and CDR2: SGHKS and YYEKEE (reference sequence). V was shortened by 4 bases and J by 6 bases, with 14 bases between the two germline ends. The CDR3 totals 13 residues. As DNA, the CDR3 is TGTGCCAGCAGCCGCAAACAGGGTTCCGAGCAGTACTTC. Its translation: CASSRKQGSEQYF.

V and J are TRBV6-1 and TRBJ2-4, with 8 bases fitting TRBD1. With V trimmed by 0 bases and J by 6 bases, 4 bases remained unmatched. Germline CDR1 is MNHNS and CDR2 is SASEGT. The CDR3 has 15 residues. The CDR3 loop is CASSEAGQGRNIQYF. CDR3 nucleotide sequence: TGTGCCAGCAGTGAAGCTGGACAGGGTCGAAACATTCAGTACTTC.

This rearrangement joins TRBV18 to TRBJ2-7; 7 nucleotides align to TRBD1. Germline CDR1 is KGHSH and CDR2 is LQKENI. J gave up 3 bases and V 3 bases, and 2 bases lay outside the gene matches. CDR3 length: 13 amino acids. The CDR3 nucleotides read TGTGCCAGCTCACCGACAGGGAACTACGAGCAGTACTTC. Its translation is CASSPTGNYEQYF.

The rearrangement uses TRBV11-1 and TRBJ2-2; D unclear. V was trimmed by 7 bases and J by 1 base, leaving 7 bases between them. Looked up from germline, CDR1 is SGHAT and CDR2 is FQDESV (reference sequence). The CDR3 is 13 residues long. CDR3 sequence: CASKGGNTGELFF. DNA for the CDR3: TGTGCCAGCAAGGGCGGGAACACCGGGGAGCTGTTTTTT. The full variable domain, in which reference TRBV11-1 and TRBJ2-2 provide the parts outside the CDR3, is EAEVAQSPRYKITEKSQAVAFWCDPISGHATLYWYRQILGQGPELLVQFQDESVVDDSQLPKDRFSAERLKGVDSTLKIQPAELGDSAMYLCASKGGNTGELFFGEGSRLTVL.

V is TRBV28 and J is TRBJ2-7, with 9 bases lining up with TRBD2. The germline V gene encodes CDR1 MDHEN and CDR2 SYDVKM. The CDR3 spans 14 residues. With V trimmed by 10 bases and J by 1 base, 8 bases remained unmatched. The CDR3: CATQRAGGSYEQYF. As DNA, the CDR3 is TGTGCCACCCAGCGGGCGGGGGGGTCCTACGAGCAGTACTTC.

This clone was seen many times. This sequence joins TRBV20-1 and TRBJ1-1; D remains ambiguous. Germline V CDR1 and CDR2: DFQATT, SNEGSKA (reference sequence). There are 11 residues in the CDR3. Trimming took 0 bases from V and 5 from J, leaving 4 bases between them. CDR3 bases: TGCAGTGCTAGAGATCGAACTGAAGCTTTCTTT. Encoded protein: CSARDRTEAFF.

The genes are TRBV27 and TRBJ2-5; the D gene is possibly TRBD2 (6 bases). Trimming took off 4 bases at V and 5 bases at J, with 11 bases between the two ends. The CDR3 runs 13 residues. CDR1 and CDR2 (germline): MNHEY, SMNVEV (reference sequence). This CDR3 is CASSSLAVETQYF. CDR3 DNA sequence: TGTGCCAGCAGTTCCTTAGCGGTCGAGACCCAGTACTTC.

The gene calls are TRBV7-9 and TRBJ1-1, with 7 bases aligning to TRBD1. This CDR3 spans 13 amino acids. The J segment lost 6 bases and the V segment lost 5 bases, leaving 6 bases of the junction unmatched. The V gene's germline CDR1 is SEHNR and CDR2 FQNEAQ (reference sequence). The CDR3 sequence: CASSGRDRAEAFF. CDR3 nucleotide sequence: TGTGCCAGCAGCGGCCGGGACAGAGCTGAAGCTTTCTTT.

The chain joins TRBV30 to TRBJ1-1; 9 bases match TRBD1. CDR3 length: 14 residues. With 3 bases clipped from V and 7 bases from J, the junction kept 9 bases outside the gene matches. Looked up from germline, CDR1 is GTSNPN and CDR2 is SVGIG (reference sequence). The CDR3 spells CAWRTTGGRVEAFF. The CDR3 DNA reads TGTGCCTGGAGGACCACAGGGGGCCGAGTTGAAGCTTTCTTT.

The chain combines TRBV6-1 with TRBJ1-1, with D possibly TRBD1 on 5 matching bases. CDR3 length equals 13 residues. Germline V CDR1 and CDR2: MNHNS, SASEGT. V lost 5 bases to trimming and J lost 2 bases, with 9 bases between them. The CDR3 spells CASSFDRNTEAFF. CDR3 DNA sequence: TGTGCCAGCAGTTTCGACAGAAACACTGAAGCTTTCTTT.

This chain joins TRBV29-1 and TRBJ1-2; the D is unclear. The germline V gene encodes CDR1 SQVTM and CDR2 ANQGSEA. The V end was cut by 2 bases, the J end by 5 bases, with 9 bases between. The CDR3 runs to 12 residues. CDR3 sequence: CSVESQLYGYTF. In DNA form, the CDR3 reads TGCAGCGTTGAATCACAGTTATATGGCTACACCTTC.

The table lists this clone with a count of one. V and J are TRBV12-5 and TRBJ2-2; TRBD1 matches at 7 bases. The junction had 5 bases not matched to a gene; V was cut back by 4 bases and J by 6 bases. Germline lookup yields CDR1 LGHNT and CDR2 FRNRAP. The CDR3 spans 14 residues. CDR3 DNA: TGTGCTAGTGGTTCAGGACAGGTTCCCGGGGAGCTGTTTTTT. Residues: CASGSGQVPGELFF. The entire variable domain, with the rest obtained from reference TRBV12-5 and TRBJ2-2, is as follows: DARVTQTPRHKVTEMGQEVTMRCQPILGHNTVFWYRQTMMQGLELLAYFRNRAPLDDSGMPKDRFSAEMPDATLATLKIQPSEPRDSAVYFCASGSGQVPGELFFGEGSRLTVL.

Here the CDR3 DNA reads TGTGCCAGCTCACCATTACCGGGCTTGAGCTCTGGGGCCAACGTCCTGACTTTC. This gives the protein CASSPLPGLSSGANVLTF. The J gene is TRBJ2-6, the V gene TRBV18; D remains ambiguous. The CDR3 contains 18 residues. Trimming removed 2 bases from V and 0 bases from J, with 14 bases in between. The germline gives CDR1 KGHSH, CDR2 LQKENI. The complete variable domain, with remaining parts taken from reference TRBV18 and TRBJ2-6, reads NAGVMQNPRHLVRRRGQEARLRCSPMKGHSHVYWYRQLPEEGLKFMVYLQKENIIDESGMPKERFSAEFPKEGPSILRIQQVVRGDSAAYFCASSPLPGLSSGANVLTFGAGSRLTVL.

The rearrangement links TRBV5-1 to TRBJ1-5; 9 positions match TRBD1. The CDR3 has 14 residues. Germline values: CDR1 SGHRS, CDR2 YFSETQ. V shed 4 bases and J 4 bases; nucleotides not matched to a gene: 3. The CDR3 sequence: CASSPGTGNQPQHF. In DNA, the CDR3 is TGCGCCAGCAGCCCCGGGACAGGGAATCAGCCCCAGCATTTT. Drawing the rest from reference TRBV5-1 and TRBJ1-5, the complete variable domain is KAGVTQTPRYLIKTRGQQVTLSCSPISGHRSVSWYQQTPGQGLQFLFEYFSETQRNKGNFPGRFSGRQFSNSRSEMNVSTLELGDSALYLCASSPGTGNQPQHFGDGTRLSIL.

This chain joins TRBV7-9 and TRBJ2-7; tentatively, D is TRBD1 or TRBD2 (5 bases each). CDR3 length: 13 amino acids. The V end lost 6 bases, the J end lost 3 bases, and 12 bases lay between the germline ends. Germline loops: CDR1 SEHNR, CDR2 FQNEAQ (reference sequence). CDR3 in amino acids: CASSGDGYYEQYF. The CDR3 coding sequence is TGTGCCAGCAGTGGGGACGGTTACTACGAGCAGTACTTC.

This chain joins TRBV7-2 and TRBJ2-5, with D possibly being TRBD1 (6 bases). Germline V gene sequence: CDR1 SGHTA, CDR2 FQGNSA. The CDR3 loop spans 15 amino acids. The germline V and J ends were trimmed by 7 bases and 4 bases, with 19 bases remaining between them. In nucleotides, the CDR3 is TGTGCCAGCAACCAAAGAGGGGGTGGTAGAGAGACCCAGTACTTC. Translating gives CASNQRGGGRETQYF.

The chain employs TRBV5-4 and TRBJ2-5, with D possibly TRBD1 on 6 matching bases. V dropped 4 bases and J dropped 0 bases, with 10 bases sitting between them. This CDR3 has 14 amino acids. CDR1 is SGHNT, CDR2 YYREEE, per germline (reference sequence). The CDR3 here is CASSQGGYQETQYF. CDR3 DNA: TGTGCCAGCAGCCAAGGGGGTTACCAAGAGACCCAGTACTTC. Supplemented by reference TRBV5-4 and TRBJ2-5, the full variable domain reads ETGVTQSPTHLIKTRGQQVTLRCSSQSGHNTVSWYQQALGQGPQFIFQYYREEENGRGNFPPRFSGLQFPNYSSELNVNALELDDSALYLCASSQGGYQETQYFGPGTRLLVL.

The J gene is TRBJ2-1, the V gene TRBV28; D unresolved. Germline loops: CDR1 MDHEN, CDR2 SYDVKM. This CDR3 comprises 16 residues. Deletions cut 6 bases from V and 7 bases from J, with 22 bases between. The CDR3 sequence: CASSPPSAPTWNEQFF. The CDR3 DNA follows: TGTGCCAGCAGCCCCCCCTCAGCTCCTACCTGGAATGAGCAGTTCTTC.

J is TRBJ1-2 and V is TRBV2, with no clear D. V was clipped by 8 bases and J by 6 bases, with 7 bases between them. Germline V gene lookup returns CDR1 SNHLY and CDR2 FYNNEI. The CDR3 has 10 residues. CDR3 in DNA: TGTGCCAGCGTCAAGGATGGCTACACCTTC. Encoded protein: CASVKDGYTF.

The chain joins TRBV18 to TRBJ2-5; D perhaps matches TRBD1 (5 bases). The CDR3 sequence is 11 residues long. V was cut by 6 bases and J by 3 bases, with 5 bases left in between. Germline CDR1 and CDR2: KGHSH and LQKENI. The CDR3 DNA reads TGTGCCAGCTCGACAGAAGAGACCCAGTACTTC. Residues: CASSTEETQYF. Drawing the rest from reference TRBV18 and TRBJ2-5, the complete variable domain is NAGVMQNPRHLVRRRGQEARLRCSPMKGHSHVYWYRQLPEEGLKFMVYLQKENIIDESGMPKERFSAEFPKEGPSILRIQQVVRGDSAAYFCASSTEETQYFGPGTRLLVL.

V and J are TRBV7-3 and TRBJ2-5; 7 nucleotides agree with TRBD2. This CDR3 has 14 residues. Losses at the gene ends were 3 bases for V and 3 bases for J; bases not matched to a gene: 4. Germline V gene data show CDR1 as SGHTA and CDR2 as FQGTGA. CDR3 residues: CASSFGLAEETQYF. In DNA form, the CDR3 reads TGTGCCAGCAGCTTCGGGCTAGCGGAAGAGACCCAGTACTTC.

The rearrangement links TRBV7-9 to TRBJ2-7; D may be TRBD2 (6 bases). V was shortened by 1 base and J by 7 bases, with 14 bases between the two germline ends. Germline-derived CDR1 and CDR2 are SEHNR and FQNEAQ (reference sequence). The CDR3 consists of 14 residues. This CDR3 is CASSLGGGFAEQYF. In DNA, the CDR3 is TGTGCCAGCAGCTTAGGTGGGGGGTTTGCGGAGCAGTACTTC.

This rearrangement joins TRBV9 to TRBJ2-5; 9 bases map to TRBD2. The J segment lost 7 bases and the V segment lost 1 base, leaving 8 bases of the junction unmatched. CDR1 is SGDLS, CDR2 YYNGEE, per germline. The CDR3 totals 15 residues. CDR3 residues: CASSVMSSGDGTQYF. For the CDR3, the DNA is TGTGCCAGCAGCGTAATGTCTAGCGGGGATGGGACCCAGTACTTC.

The rearrangement joins TRBV6-6 to TRBJ2-5; no definite D call. This CDR3 is 13 amino acids long. Germline V lookup: CDR1 MNHNY, CDR2 SVGAGI (reference sequence). V was pared by 3 bases and J by 4 bases, with 9 bases between. This CDR3 is CASSYRLPETQYF. For the CDR3, the DNA is TGTGCCAGCAGTTATAGGTTGCCAGAGACCCAGTACTTC.